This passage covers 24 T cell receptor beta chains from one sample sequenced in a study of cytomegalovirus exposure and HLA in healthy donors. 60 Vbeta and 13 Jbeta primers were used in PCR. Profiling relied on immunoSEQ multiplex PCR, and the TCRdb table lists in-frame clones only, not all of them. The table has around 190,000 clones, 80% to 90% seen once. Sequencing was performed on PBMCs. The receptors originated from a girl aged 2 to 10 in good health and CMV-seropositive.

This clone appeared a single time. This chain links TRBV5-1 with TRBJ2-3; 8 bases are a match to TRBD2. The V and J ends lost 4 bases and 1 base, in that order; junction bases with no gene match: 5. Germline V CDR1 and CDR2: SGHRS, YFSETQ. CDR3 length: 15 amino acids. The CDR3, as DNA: TGCGCCAGCAGCCTTTTTAGCGGGGGCACAGATACGCAGTATTTT. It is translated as CASSLFSGGTDTQYF.

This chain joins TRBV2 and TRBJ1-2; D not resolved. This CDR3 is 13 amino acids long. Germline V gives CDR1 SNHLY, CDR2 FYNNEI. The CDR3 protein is CVPSGRWIDGYTF. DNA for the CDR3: TGTGTTCCCAGCGGCAGGTGGATCGATGGCTACACCTTC.

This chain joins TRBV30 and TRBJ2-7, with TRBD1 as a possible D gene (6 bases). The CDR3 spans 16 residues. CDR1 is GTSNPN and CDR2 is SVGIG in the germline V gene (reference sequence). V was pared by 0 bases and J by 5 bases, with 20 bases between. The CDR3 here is CAWSVNPGRGGDEQYF. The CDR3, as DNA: TGTGCCTGGAGTGTTAACCCCGGCAGGGGTGGAGACGAGCAGTACTTC. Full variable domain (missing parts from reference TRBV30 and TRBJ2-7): SQTIHQWPATLVQPVGSPLSLECTVEGTSNPNLYWYRQAAGRGLQLLFYSVGIGQISSEVPQNLSASRPQDRQFILSSKKLLLSDSGFYLCAWSVNPGRGGDEQYFGPGTRLTVT.

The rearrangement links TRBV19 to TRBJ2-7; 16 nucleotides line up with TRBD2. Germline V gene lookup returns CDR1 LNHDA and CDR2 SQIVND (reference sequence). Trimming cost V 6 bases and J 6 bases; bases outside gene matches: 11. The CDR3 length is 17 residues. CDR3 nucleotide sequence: TGTGCCAGTAGCCCCGCCGGGACTAGCGGGAGGGCCCGCGAGCAGTACTTC. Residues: CASSPAGTSGRAREQYF.

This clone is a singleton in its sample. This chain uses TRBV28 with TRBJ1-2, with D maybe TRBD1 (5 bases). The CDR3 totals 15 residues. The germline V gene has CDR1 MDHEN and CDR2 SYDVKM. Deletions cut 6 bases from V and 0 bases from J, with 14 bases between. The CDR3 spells CASSRGGGSNYGYTF. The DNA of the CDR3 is TGTGCCAGCAGCCGAGGCGGGGGTTCTAACTATGGCTACACCTTC.

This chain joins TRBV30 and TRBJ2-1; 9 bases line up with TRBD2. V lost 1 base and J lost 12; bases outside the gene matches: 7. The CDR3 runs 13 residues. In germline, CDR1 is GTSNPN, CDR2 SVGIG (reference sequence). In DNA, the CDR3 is TGTGCCTGGAGTGGGGCGGGAGGGCAGGGGCAGTTCTTC. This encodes CAWSGAGGQGQFF.

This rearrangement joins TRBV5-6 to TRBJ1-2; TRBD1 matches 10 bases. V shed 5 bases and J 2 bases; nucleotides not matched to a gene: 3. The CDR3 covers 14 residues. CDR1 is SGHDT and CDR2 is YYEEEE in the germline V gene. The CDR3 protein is CASRTGQGNYGYTF. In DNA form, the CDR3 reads TGTGCCAGCAGAACGGGACAGGGGAACTATGGCTACACCTTC.

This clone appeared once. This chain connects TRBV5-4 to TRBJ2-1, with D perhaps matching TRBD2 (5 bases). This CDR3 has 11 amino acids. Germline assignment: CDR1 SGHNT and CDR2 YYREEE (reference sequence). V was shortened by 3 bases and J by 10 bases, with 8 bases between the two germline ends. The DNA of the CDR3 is TGTGCCAGCAGCTCCTTAGCGGAGCAGTTCTTC. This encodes CASSSLAEQFF.

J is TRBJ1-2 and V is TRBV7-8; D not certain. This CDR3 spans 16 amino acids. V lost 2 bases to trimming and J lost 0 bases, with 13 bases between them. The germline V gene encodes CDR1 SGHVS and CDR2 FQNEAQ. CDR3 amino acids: CASSLTRAGANYGYTF. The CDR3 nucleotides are TGTGCCAGCAGCTTAACTAGAGCCGGAGCTAACTATGGCTACACCTTC.

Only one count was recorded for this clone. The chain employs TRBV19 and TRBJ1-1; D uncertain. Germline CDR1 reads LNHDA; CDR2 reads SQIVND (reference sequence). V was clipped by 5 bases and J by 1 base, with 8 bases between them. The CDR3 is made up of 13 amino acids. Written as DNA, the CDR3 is TGTGCCAGTAGTCTACGGGGGAACACTGAAGCTTTCTTT. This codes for CASSLRGNTEAFF.

The CDR3 coding sequence is TGTGCCATCCAACAGGGTTTGGAAGCTTTCTTT. As protein: CAIQQGLEAFF. The genes are TRBV6-1 and TRBJ1-1, with D perhaps matching TRBD1 (6 bases). The CDR3 is made up of 11 amino acids. Per germline, CDR1 MNHNS and CDR2 SASEGT. The V end was cut by 10 bases, the J end by 8 bases, with 14 bases between.

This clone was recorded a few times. The CDR3 nucleotides read TGCGCCAGCAGCCCAACAGGTAACACTGAAGCTTTCTTT. Translated: CASSPTGNTEAFF. The rearrangement joins TRBV10-1 to TRBJ1-1, with TRBD1 as a possible D gene (5 bases). Germline V gene sequence: CDR1 WNHNN, CDR2 SYGVQD (reference sequence). The CDR3 runs to 13 residues. V gave up 6 bases and J gave up 2 bases, with 10 bases separating them.

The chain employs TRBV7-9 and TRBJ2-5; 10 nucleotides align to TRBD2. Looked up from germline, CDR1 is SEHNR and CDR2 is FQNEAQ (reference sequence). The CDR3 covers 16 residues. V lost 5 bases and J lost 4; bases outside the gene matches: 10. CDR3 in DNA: TGTGCCAGCAGCCCAGAAAGGCTAGCGGGAGCAGAGACCCAGTACTTC. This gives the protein CASSPERLAGAETQYF.

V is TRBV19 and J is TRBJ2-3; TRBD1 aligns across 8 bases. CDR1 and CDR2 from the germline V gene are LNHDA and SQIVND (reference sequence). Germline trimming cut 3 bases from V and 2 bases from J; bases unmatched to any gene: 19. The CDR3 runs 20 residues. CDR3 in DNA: TGTGCCAGTAGTATTTCCGAATTTTATGCAGACAGGGGCGACACAGATACGCAGTATTTT. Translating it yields CASSISEFYADRGDTDTQYF.

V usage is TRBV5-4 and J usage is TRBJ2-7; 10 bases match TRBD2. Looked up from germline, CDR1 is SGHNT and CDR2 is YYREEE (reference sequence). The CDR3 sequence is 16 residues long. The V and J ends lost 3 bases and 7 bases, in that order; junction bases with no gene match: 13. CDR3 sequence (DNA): TGTGCCAGCAGCTCGAGGAGCGGGAGGGCCAGGGATGAGCAGTACTTC. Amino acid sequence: CASSSRSGRARDEQYF.

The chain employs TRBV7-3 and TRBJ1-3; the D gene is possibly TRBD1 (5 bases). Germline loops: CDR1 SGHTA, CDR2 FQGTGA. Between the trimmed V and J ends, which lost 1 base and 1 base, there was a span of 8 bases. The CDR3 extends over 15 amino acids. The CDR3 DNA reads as TGTGCCAGCAGCTTAAGTGGGGCGTCTGGAAACACCATATATTTT. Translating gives CASSLSGASGNTIYF.

CDR3 region: CASRKPGQGDNEQFF. CDR3 in DNA: TGTGCCAGCAGAAAACCGGGACAGGGCGACAATGAGCAGTTCTTC. V and J are TRBV11-1 and TRBJ2-1, with 9 bases identical to TRBD1. The germline V gene has CDR1 SGHAT and CDR2 FQDESV (reference sequence). The CDR3 is 15 residues long. Trimming at V came to 6 bases and at J to 5 bases, leaving 8 bases not matched to a gene.

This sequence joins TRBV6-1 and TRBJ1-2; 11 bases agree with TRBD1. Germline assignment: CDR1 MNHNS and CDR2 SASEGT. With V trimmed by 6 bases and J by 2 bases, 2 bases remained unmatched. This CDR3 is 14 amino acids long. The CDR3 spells CASRRTGGNYGYTF. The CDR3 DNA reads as TGTGCCAGCAGACGGACAGGGGGCAACTATGGCTACACCTTC.

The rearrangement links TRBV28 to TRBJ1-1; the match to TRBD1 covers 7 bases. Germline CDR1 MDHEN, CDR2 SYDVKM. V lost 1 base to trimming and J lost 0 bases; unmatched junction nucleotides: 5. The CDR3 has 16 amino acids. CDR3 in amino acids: CASSLLGDRLNTEAFF. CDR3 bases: TGTGCCAGCAGTTTATTAGGGGACAGACTGAACACTGAAGCTTTCTTT.

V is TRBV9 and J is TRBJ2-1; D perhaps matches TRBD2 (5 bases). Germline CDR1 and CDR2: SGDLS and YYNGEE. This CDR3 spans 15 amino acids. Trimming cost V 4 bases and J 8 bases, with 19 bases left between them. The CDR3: CASSQTGSPGDEQFF. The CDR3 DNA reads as TGTGCCAGCAGCCAAACGGGAAGCCCCGGGGATGAGCAGTTCTTC.

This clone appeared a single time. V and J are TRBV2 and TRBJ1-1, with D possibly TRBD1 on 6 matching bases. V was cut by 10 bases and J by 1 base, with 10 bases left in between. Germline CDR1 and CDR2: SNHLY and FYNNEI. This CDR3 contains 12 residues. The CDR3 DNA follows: TGTGCCAACCAGGACAGGAACACTGAAGCTTTCTTT. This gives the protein CANQDRNTEAFF.

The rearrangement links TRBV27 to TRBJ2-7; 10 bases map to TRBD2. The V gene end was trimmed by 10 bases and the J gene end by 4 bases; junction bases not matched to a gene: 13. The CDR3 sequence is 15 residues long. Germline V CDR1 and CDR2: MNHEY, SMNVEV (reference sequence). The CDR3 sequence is CATRSSGTSDYEQYF. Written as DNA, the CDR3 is TGTGCCACCCGATCTTCCGGGACTAGCGATTACGAGCAGTACTTC.

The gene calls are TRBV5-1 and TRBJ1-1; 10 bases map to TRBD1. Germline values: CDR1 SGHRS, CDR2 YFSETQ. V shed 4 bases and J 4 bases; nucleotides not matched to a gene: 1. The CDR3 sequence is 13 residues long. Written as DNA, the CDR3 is TGCGCCAGCAGCAGGACAGGGGGCACTGAAGCTTTCTTT. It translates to CASSRTGGTEAFF.

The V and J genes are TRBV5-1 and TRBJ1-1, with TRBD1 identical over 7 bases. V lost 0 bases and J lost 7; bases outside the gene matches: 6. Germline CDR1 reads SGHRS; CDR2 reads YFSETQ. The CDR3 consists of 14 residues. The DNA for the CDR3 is TGCGCCAGCAGCTTGGGACAGGGAGGCGGTGAAGCTTTCTTT. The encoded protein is CASSLGQGGGEAFF.